Presented here are 22 T cell receptor beta chains from one specimen sequenced in a study of T cells after yellow fever vaccination. Using its own MiXCR run on the 5' RACE reads, TCRdb lists one record per CDR3 protein. The sample shows fewer than 450,000 distinct CDR3 sequences, approximately 3.9% of them seen only once. The sequenced sample was PBMCs, obtained 5 days after the yellow fever booster vaccination. The receptors stem from a man aged 18 to 30 who received the YFV17D yellow fever vaccine.

This clonotype was recorded at least ten times. The chain combines TRBV11-1 with TRBJ2-7, with a possible D match to TRBD2 (5 bases). There are 12 residues in the CDR3. Trimming took off 3 bases at V and 2 bases at J, with 5 bases between the two ends. The germline gives CDR1 SGHAT, CDR2 FQDESV (reference sequence). The CDR3: CASSFGTYEQYF. CDR3 bases: TGTGCCAGCAGCTTCGGGACCTACGAGCAGTACTTC.

This clonotype has a count of ten or more. The chain links TRBV7-2 to TRBJ2-3; the match to TRBD2 covers 9 bases. The CDR3 contains 19 residues. V lost 4 bases, J lost 2 bases, and 16 bases stayed unmatched. In germline, CDR1 is SGHTA, CDR2 FQGNSA. The CDR3 DNA reads TGTGCCAGCAGCTACCCTACGCCCCTTAGCGGGGGAGACACAGATACGCAGTATTTT. It codes for CASSYPTPLSGGDTDTQYF.

This rearrangement joins TRBV5-1 to TRBJ2-6; the D is unclear. Germline-derived CDR1 and CDR2 are SGHRS and YFSETQ. V lost 7 bases to trimming and J lost 4 bases, with 12 bases between them. This CDR3 is 14 amino acids long. CDR3 amino acids: CASRALGGANVLTF. The CDR3 bases are TGCGCCAGCCGGGCCCTAGGGGGGGCCAACGTCCTGACTTTC.

This chain links TRBV6-5 with TRBJ2-5; tentatively, D is TRBD2 (6 bases). The CDR3 extends over 12 amino acids. V lost 6 bases and J lost 7, with 12 bases in between. Germline V gene data show CDR1 as MNHEY and CDR2 as SVGAGI. This CDR3 is CASSKEGWTQYF. CDR3 DNA: TGTGCCAGCAGCAAGGAGGGTTGGACCCAGTACTTC.

This clonotype was detected ten times or more. The chain recombines TRBV29-1 with TRBJ1-1; tentatively, D is TRBD1 (5 bases). CDR3 length equals 12 residues. The V end lost 1 base, the J end lost 4 bases, and 7 bases lay between the germline ends. In germline, CDR1 is SQVTM, CDR2 ANQGSEA. The CDR3 sequence is CSVEGQGTEAFF. In DNA, the CDR3 is TGCAGCGTTGAAGGCCAGGGCACTGAAGCTTTCTTT.

This clonotype was observed a few times. This sequence joins TRBV29-1 and TRBJ2-7; D possibly corresponds to TRBD1 (7 bases). This CDR3 is built from 19 residues. Looked up from germline, CDR1 is SQVTM and CDR2 is ANQGSEA. V was pared by 0 bases and J by 3 bases, with 27 bases between. CDR3 residues: CSVEEQARRGPSVHYEQYF. Written as DNA, the CDR3 is TGCAGCGTTGAAGAACAGGCGAGGAGGGGGCCGTCAGTTCACTACGAGCAGTACTTC.

This clonotype was counted only a few times. The rearrangement links TRBV9 to TRBJ1-1; the match to TRBD1 covers 7 bases. The length of the CDR3 is 13 residues. Germline trimming cut 0 bases from V and 8 bases from J; bases unmatched to any gene: 4. Germline CDR1 reads SGDLS; CDR2 reads YYNGEE. The CDR3 loop reads CASSVVVRGEAFF. The CDR3 DNA is TGTGCCAGCAGCGTAGTGGTCAGGGGGGAAGCTTTCTTT.

Only a few counts were recorded for this clonotype. J is TRBJ2-7 and V is TRBV5-6, with 9 bases matching TRBD1. The CDR3 runs 15 residues. Germline loops: CDR1 SGHDT, CDR2 YYEEEE. V shed 2 bases, J shed 2 bases, and the junction held 5 bases outside the gene matches. This CDR3 is CASSFGTGGTYEQYV. CDR3 coding DNA: TGTGCCAGCAGCTTCGGTACAGGGGGCACCTACGAGCAGTACGTC.

This chain uses TRBV7-2 with TRBJ2-1, with D uncertain. V gave up 3 bases and J gave up 7 bases, with 16 bases separating them. In germline, CDR1 is SGHTA, CDR2 FQGNSA. The CDR3 consists of 15 residues. The CDR3: CASSLRTYPKNEQFF. CDR3 DNA sequence: TGTGCCAGCAGCTTGAGAACCTACCCAAAGAATGAGCAGTTCTTC.

This clonotype was seen ten or more times. V usage is TRBV29-1 and J usage is TRBJ2-5, with 11 bases fitting TRBD2. The CDR3 consists of 16 residues. CDR1 and CDR2 (germline): SQVTM, ANQGSEA. Trimming took 5 bases from V and 1 from J; bases not matched to a gene: 9. DNA of the CDR3: TGCAGCGTTCGTCCCTACCTAGCGGGGGGCCAAGAGACCCAGTACTTC. Amino acid sequence: CSVRPYLAGGQETQYF.

The V gene is TRBV15, the J gene TRBJ2-3; a weak D match, TRBD1 (5 bases). Trimming left V 2 bases short and J 0 bases short, with 15 bases between. The CDR3 has 17 amino acids. The germline V gene encodes CDR1 LNHNV and CDR2 YYDKDF (reference sequence). CDR3 protein: CATSRSLVQVSTDTQYF. The CDR3 nucleotides read TGTGCCACCAGCAGATCCCTTGTACAGGTCAGCACAGATACGCAGTATTTT.

The V gene is TRBV20-1, the J gene TRBJ2-2; D is uncertain. The CDR3 length is 16 residues. Germline V gene data show CDR1 as DFQATT and CDR2 as SNEGSKA (reference sequence). V was trimmed by 3 bases and J by 6 bases, leaving 20 bases between them. CDR3 amino acids: CSASPLSHLEPGELFF. CDR3 nucleotide sequence: TGCAGTGCTAGTCCCCTCAGCCACCTCGAACCCGGGGAGCTGTTTTTT.

This clonotype was observed a handful of times. This chain connects TRBV9 to TRBJ2-2; possible D gene TRBD1, 6 bases. Trimming removed 4 bases from V and 0 bases from J, with 16 bases in between. From germline, CDR1 is SGDLS and CDR2 YYNGEE. The CDR3 consists of 17 residues. The CDR3 region is CASSSLGNRANTGELFF. The CDR3 nucleotides are TGTGCCAGCAGCAGTCTAGGGAACAGGGCGAACACCGGGGAGCTGTTTTTT. Looking up the rest from reference TRBV9 and TRBJ2-2 gives the full variable domain: DSGVTQTPKHLITATGQRVTLRCSPRSGDLSVYWYQQSLDQGLQFLIQYYNGEERAKGNILERFSAQQFPDLHSELNLSSLELGDSALYFCASSSLGNRANTGELFFGEGSRLTVL.

This clonotype was counted a few times. This chain joins TRBV18 and TRBJ2-3, with 9 nucleotides matching TRBD2. Germline values: CDR1 KGHSH, CDR2 LQKENI. CDR3 length: 16 residues. The J segment lost 6 bases and the V segment lost 3 bases, leaving 10 bases of the junction unmatched. The CDR3 here is CASSPLAGGPEDTQYF. The CDR3 region has the DNA TGTGCCAGCTCACCCCTGGCGGGGGGGCCTGAGGATACGCAGTATTTT.

V is TRBV10-3 and J is TRBJ2-2; maybe TRBD2 (5 bases). The CDR3 has 17 amino acids. V lost 6 bases, J lost 1 base, and 18 bases lay in between. Germline CDR1 reads ENHRY; CDR2 reads SYGVKD. Written as DNA, the CDR3 is TGTGCCATCAGCTCGGGGATGGGCAGATTGAACACCGGGGAGCTGTTTTTT. Amino acid sequence: CAISSGMGRLNTGELFF.

The V gene is TRBV12-3 or TRBV12-4, the J gene TRBJ1-1; tentative D call: TRBD1 (5 bases). CDR3 size: 14 residues. V was trimmed by 0 bases and J by 5 bases, leaving 10 bases between them. The CDR3, as DNA: TGTGCCAGCAGTTTAGCGAGGGGTTGGACTGAAGCTTTCTTT. It codes for CASSLARGWTEAFF.

This clonotype was seen many times. V usage is TRBV2 and J usage is TRBJ2-3; D remains ambiguous. CDR3 length: 11 residues. Deletions cut 2 bases from V and 4 bases from J, with 1 base between. Germline CDR1 SNHLY, CDR2 FYNNEI. The CDR3 region has the DNA TGTGCCAGCAGTGAACCAGATACGCAGTATTTT. It translates to CASSEPDTQYF.

The gene calls are TRBV18 and TRBJ2-5, with D hard to call. This CDR3 has 13 residues. V was trimmed by 3 bases and J by 1 base, leaving 6 bases between them. CDR1 and CDR2 (germline): KGHSH, LQKENI. CDR3 nucleotides: TGTGCCAGCTCACCTGGAATCCAAGAGACCCAGTACTTC. This encodes CASSPGIQETQYF.

V usage is TRBV12-3 or TRBV12-4 and J usage is TRBJ2-1; weak D call: TRBD1 (5 bases). Deletions cut 10 bases from V and 7 bases from J, with 11 bases between. The CDR3 contains 11 residues. The CDR3 protein is CATVGPNEQFF. The CDR3 DNA reads as TGTGCCACAGTGGGGCCTAATGAGCAGTTCTTC.

In its sample, this clonotype was seen many times. The chain recombines TRBV29-1 with TRBJ1-2, with D perhaps matching TRBD1 (5 bases). The CDR3 length is 15 residues. V was cut by 0 bases and J by 3 bases, with 14 bases left in between. Germline V gives CDR1 SQVTM, CDR2 ANQGSEA. CDR3 protein: CSVEDQGKAYYGYTF. The CDR3 coding sequence is TGCAGCGTTGAAGATCAGGGCAAGGCCTACTATGGCTACACCTTC.

This clonotype has more than one count but fewer than ten. V is TRBV5-1 and J is TRBJ1-1, with unresolved D. Per the germline V gene, CDR1 is SGHRS and CDR2 is YFSETQ. This CDR3 has 15 amino acids. Trimming cost V 1 base and J 0 bases, with 10 bases left between them. The CDR3 spells CASSLIPGLNTEAFF. The CDR3 DNA is TGCGCCAGCAGCTTGATTCCGGGATTGAACACTGAAGCTTTCTTT.

Only a few counts were recorded for this clonotype. The chain joins TRBV6-5 to TRBJ2-2, with D possibly matching TRBD1 (5 bases). The germline V and J ends were trimmed by 6 bases and 1 base, with 12 bases remaining between them. CDR1 and CDR2 (germline): MNHEY, SVGAGI. The CDR3 runs to 15 residues. The CDR3: CASRYVDRNTGELFF. The CDR3 DNA reads as TGTGCCAGCAGATACGTAGACAGGAACACCGGGGAGCTGTTTTTT.